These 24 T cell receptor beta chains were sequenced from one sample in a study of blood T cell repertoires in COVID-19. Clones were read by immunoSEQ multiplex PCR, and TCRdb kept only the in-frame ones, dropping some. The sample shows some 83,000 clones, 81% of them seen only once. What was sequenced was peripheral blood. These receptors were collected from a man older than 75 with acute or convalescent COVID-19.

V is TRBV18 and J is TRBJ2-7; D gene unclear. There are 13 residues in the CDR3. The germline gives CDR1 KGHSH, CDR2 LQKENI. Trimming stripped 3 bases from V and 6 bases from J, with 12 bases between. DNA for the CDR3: TGTGCCAGCTCACCGGTCTTAACGGGCGAGCAGTACTTC. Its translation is CASSPVLTGEQYF.

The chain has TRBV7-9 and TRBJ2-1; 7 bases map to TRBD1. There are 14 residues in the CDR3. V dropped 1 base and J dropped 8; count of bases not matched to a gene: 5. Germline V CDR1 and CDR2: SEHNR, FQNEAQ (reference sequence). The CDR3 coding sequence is TGTGCCAGCAGCTTAGAGGGGGCGAAGCATGAGCAGTTCTTC. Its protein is CASSLEGAKHEQFF.

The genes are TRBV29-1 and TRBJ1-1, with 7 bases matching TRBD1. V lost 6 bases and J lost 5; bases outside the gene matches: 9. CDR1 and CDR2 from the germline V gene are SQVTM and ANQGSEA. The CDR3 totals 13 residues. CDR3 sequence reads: CSVKRTGWTEAFF. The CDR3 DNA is TGCAGCGTAAAAAGGACAGGTTGGACTGAAGCTTTCTTT.

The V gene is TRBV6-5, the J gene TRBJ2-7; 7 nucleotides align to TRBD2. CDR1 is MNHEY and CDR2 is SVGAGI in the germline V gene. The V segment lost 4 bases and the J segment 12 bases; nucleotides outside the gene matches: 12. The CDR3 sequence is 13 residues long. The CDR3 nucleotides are TGTGCCAGCAGTTCCGGGACTACCGTCCAACGGTACTTC. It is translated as CASSSGTTVQRYF.

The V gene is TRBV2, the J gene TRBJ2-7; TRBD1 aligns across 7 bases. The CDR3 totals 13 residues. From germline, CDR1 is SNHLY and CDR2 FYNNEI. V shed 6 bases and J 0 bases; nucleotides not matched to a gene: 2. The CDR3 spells CASRGDSSYEQYF. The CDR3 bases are TGTGCCAGCAGAGGGGACAGCTCCTACGAGCAGTACTTC.

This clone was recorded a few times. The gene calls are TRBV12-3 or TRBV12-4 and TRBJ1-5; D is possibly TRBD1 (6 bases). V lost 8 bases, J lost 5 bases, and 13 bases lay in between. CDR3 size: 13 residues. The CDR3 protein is CASRGGVYQPQHF. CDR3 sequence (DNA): TGTGCCAGCCGTGGGGGCGTTTATCAGCCCCAGCATTTT.

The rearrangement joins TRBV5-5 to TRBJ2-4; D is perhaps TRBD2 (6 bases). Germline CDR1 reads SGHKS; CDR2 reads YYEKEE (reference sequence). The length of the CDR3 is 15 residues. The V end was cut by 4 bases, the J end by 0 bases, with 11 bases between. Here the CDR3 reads CASSPRGIAKNIQYF. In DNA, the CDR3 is TGTGCCAGCAGCCCCCGGGGGATAGCCAAAAACATTCAGTACTTC.

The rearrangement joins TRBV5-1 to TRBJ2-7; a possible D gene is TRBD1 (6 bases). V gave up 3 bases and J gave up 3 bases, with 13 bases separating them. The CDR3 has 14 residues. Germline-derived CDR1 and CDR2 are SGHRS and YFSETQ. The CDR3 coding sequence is TGCGCCAGCAGCTACGCCGGACAGCGCTACGAGCAGTACTTC. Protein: CASSYAGQRYEQYF.

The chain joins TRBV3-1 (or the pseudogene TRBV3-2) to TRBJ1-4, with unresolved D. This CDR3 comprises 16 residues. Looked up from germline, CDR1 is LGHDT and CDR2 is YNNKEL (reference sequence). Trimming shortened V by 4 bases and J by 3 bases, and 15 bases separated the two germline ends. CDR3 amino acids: CASSLPGPSSNEKLFF. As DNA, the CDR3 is TGTGCCAGCAGCCTTCCCGGTCCATCTTCTAATGAAAAACTGTTTTTT.

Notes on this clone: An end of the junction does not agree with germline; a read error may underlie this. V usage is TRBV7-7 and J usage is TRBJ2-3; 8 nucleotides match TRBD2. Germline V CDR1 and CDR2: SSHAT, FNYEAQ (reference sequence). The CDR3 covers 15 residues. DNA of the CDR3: TGTGCTAGCAGCTTAGGGTCGGGAGGGCAGCAGACGCAGTATTTT. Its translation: CASSLGSGGQQTQYF.

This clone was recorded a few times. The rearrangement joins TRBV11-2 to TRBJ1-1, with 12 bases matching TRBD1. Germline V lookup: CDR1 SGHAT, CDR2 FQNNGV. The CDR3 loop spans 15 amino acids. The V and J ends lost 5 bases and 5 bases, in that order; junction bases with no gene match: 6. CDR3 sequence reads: CASSTRDRGPTEAFF. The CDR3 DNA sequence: TGTGCCAGCAGCACCCGGGACAGGGGGCCTACTGAAGCTTTCTTT.

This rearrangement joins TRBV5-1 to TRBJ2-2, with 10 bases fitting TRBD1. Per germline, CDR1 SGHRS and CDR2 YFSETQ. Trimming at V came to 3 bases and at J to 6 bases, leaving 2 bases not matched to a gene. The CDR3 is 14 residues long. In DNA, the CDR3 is TGCGCCAGCAGCTCCGGACAGGGGGCCGGGGAGCTGTTTTTT. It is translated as CASSSGQGAGELFF.

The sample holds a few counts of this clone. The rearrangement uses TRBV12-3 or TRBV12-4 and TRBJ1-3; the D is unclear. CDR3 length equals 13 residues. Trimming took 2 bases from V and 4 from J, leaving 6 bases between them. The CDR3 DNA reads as TGTGCCAGCAGTTTAACTTTCGGAAACACCATATATTTT. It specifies CASSLTFGNTIYF.

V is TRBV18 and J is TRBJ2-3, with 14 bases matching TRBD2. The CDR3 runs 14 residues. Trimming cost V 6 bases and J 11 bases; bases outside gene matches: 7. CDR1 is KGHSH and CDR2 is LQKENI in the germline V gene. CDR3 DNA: TGTGCCAGCTCTCCGGGACTAGCGGGAGTAAAGCAGTATTTT. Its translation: CASSPGLAGVKQYF.

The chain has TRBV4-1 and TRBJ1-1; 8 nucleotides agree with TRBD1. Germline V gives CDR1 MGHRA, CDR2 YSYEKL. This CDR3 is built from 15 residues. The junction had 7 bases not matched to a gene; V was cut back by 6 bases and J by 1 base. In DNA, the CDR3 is TGCGCCAGCAGGGCGGGACAGGTTAAGAACACTGAAGCTTTCTTT. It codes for CASRAGQVKNTEAFF.

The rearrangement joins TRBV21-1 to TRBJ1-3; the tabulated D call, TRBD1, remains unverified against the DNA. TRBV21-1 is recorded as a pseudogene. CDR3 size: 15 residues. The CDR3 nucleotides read TGTGCCAGCAGCAACCCCGGGACAGCTGGAAACACCATATATTTT. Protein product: CASSNPGTAGNTIYF.

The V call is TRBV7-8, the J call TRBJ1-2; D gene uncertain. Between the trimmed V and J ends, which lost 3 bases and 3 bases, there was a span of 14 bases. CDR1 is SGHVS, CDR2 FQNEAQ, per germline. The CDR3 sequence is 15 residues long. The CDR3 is CASSFPEVGDYGYTF. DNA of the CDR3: TGTGCCAGCAGCTTCCCCGAAGTGGGCGACTATGGCTACACCTTC.

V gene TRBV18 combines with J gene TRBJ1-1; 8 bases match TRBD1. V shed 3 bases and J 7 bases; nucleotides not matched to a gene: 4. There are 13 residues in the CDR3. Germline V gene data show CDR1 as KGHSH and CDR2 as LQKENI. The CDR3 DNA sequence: TGTGCCAGCTCACCCTATACAGGGGGTGAAGCTTTCTTT. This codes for CASSPYTGGEAFF.

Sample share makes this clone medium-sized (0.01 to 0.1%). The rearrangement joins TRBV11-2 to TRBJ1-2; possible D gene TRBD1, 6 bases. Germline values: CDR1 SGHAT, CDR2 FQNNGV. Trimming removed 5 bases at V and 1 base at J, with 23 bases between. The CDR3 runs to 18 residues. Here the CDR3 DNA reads TGTGCCAGCAGCAGTCTCCGGGACAAGAAATTCGATAACTATGGCTACACCTTC. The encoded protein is CASSSLRDKKFDNYGYTF.

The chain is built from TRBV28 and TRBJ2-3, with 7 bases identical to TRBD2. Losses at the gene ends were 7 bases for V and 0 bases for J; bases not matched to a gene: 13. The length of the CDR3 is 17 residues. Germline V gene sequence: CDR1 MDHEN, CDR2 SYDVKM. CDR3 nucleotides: TGTGCCAGCACACTCGCAGGGAGGGTACCTAGCACAGATACGCAGTATTTT. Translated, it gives CASTLAGRVPSTDTQYF.

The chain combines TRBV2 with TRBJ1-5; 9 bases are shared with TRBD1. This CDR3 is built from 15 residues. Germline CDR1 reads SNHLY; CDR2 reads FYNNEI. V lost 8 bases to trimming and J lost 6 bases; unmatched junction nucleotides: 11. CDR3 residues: CASWAGQGVSQPQHF. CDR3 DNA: TGTGCCAGCTGGGCGGGACAGGGCGTTTCTCAGCCCCAGCATTTT.

The CDR3 loop reads CASSSQTGALEAFF. CDR3 sequence (DNA): TGTGCCAGCAGCTCCCAGACAGGGGCTCTTGAAGCTTTCTTT. The chain links TRBV7-9 to TRBJ1-1; the match to TRBD1 covers 8 bases. CDR1 SEHNR and CDR2 FQNEAQ come from the germline V gene (reference sequence). CDR3 size: 14 residues. V lost 4 bases and J lost 7; bases outside the gene matches: 8. Looking up the rest from reference TRBV7-9 and TRBJ1-1 gives the full variable domain: DTGVSQNPRHKITKRGQNVTFRCDPISEHNRLYWYRQTLGQGPEFLTYFQNEAQLEKSRLLSDRFSAERPKGSFSTLEIQRTEQGDSAMYLCASSSQTGALEAFFGQGTRLTVV.

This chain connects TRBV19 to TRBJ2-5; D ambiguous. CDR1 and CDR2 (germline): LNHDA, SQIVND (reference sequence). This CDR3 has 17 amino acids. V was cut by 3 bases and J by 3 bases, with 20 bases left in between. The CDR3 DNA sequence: TGTGCCAGTAGTATGGGTGGGCAGCTAAAAACCAAAGAGACCCAGTACTTC. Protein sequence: CASSMGGQLKTKETQYF.

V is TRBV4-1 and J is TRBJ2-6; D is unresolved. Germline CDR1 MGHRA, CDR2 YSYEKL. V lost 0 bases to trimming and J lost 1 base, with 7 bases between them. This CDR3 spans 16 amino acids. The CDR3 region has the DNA TGCGCCAGCAGCCAAGATTTCGTTTCTGGGGCCAACGTCCTGACTTTC. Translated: CASSQDFVSGANVLTF.